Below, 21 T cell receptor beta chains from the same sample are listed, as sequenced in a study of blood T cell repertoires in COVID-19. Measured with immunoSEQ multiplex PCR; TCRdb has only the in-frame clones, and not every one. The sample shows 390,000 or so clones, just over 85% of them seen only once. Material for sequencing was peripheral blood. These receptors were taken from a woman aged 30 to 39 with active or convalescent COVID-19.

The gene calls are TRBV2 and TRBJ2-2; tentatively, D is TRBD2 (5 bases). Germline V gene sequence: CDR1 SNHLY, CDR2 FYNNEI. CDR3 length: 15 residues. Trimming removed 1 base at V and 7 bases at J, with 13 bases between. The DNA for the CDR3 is TGTGCCAGCAGTGAAGTCAATAGCGCGGGCGGGGAGCTGTTTTTT. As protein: CASSEVNSAGGELFF.

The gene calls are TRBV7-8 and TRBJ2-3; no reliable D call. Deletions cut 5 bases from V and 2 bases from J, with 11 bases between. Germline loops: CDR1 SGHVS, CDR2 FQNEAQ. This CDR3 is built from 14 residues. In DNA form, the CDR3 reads TGTGCCAGCAGCCTAACAGCCTTCACAGATACGCAGTATTTT. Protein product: CASSLTAFTDTQYF.

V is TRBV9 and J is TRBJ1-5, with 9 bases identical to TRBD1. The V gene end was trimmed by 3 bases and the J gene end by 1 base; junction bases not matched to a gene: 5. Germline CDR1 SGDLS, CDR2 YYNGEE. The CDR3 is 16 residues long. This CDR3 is CASSEGTGLSNQPQHF. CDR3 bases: TGTGCCAGCAGCGAGGGGACAGGGCTGAGCAATCAGCCCCAGCATTTT.

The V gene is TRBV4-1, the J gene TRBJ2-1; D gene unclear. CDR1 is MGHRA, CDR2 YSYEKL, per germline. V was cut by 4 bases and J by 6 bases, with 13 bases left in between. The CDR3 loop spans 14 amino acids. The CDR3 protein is CASSLPPRSNEQFF. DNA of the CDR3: TGCGCCAGCAGCCTCCCTCCAAGGAGCAATGAGCAGTTCTTC.

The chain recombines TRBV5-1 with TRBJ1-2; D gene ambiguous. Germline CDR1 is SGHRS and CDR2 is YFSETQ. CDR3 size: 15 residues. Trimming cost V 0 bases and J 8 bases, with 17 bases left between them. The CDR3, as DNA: TGCGCCAGCAGCTTGGGCCCTAGTAACGTGTTAGGCTACACCTTC. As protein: CASSLGPSNVLGYTF.

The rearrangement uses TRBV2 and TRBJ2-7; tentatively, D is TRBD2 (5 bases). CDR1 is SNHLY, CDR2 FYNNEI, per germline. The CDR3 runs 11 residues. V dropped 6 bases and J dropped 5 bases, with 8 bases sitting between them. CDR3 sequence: CASRILDEQYF. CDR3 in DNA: TGTGCCAGCAGGATACTAGACGAGCAGTACTTC.

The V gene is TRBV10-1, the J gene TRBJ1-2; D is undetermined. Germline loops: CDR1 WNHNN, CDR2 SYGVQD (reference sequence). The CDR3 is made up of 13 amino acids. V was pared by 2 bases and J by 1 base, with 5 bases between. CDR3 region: CASSERVNYGYTF. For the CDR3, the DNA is TGCGCCAGCAGTGAGCGGGTTAACTATGGCTACACCTTC.

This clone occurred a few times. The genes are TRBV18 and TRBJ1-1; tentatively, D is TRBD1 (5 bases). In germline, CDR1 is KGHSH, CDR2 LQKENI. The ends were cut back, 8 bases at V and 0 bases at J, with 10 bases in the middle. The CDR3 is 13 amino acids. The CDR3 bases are TGTGCCAGCCATAAAGGGGTGAACACTGAAGCTTTCTTT. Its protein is CASHKGVNTEAFF. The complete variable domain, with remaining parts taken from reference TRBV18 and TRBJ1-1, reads NAGVMQNPRHLVRRRGQEARLRCSPMKGHSHVYWYRQLPEEGLKFMVYLQKENIIDESGMPKERFSAEFPKEGPSILRIQQVVRGDSAAYFCASHKGVNTEAFFGQGTRLTVV.

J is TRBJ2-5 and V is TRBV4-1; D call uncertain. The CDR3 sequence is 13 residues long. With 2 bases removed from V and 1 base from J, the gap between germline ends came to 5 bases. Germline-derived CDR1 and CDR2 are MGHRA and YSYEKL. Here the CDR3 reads CASSQLFQETQYF. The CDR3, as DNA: TGCGCCAGCAGCCAACTATTCCAAGAGACCCAGTACTTC.

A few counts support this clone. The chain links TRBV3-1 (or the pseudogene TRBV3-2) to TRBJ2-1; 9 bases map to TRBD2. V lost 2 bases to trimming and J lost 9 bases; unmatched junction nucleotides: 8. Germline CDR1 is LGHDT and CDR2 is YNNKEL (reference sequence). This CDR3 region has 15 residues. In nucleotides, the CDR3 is TGTGCCAGCAGCCAATTGGCGGGGGGGCCGGGTGAGCAGTTCTTC. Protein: CASSQLAGGPGEQFF.

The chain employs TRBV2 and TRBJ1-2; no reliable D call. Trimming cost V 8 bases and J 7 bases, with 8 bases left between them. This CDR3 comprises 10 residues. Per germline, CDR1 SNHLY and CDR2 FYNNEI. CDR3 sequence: CASRDTGYTF. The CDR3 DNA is TGTGCCAGCCGAGATACTGGCTACACCTTC.

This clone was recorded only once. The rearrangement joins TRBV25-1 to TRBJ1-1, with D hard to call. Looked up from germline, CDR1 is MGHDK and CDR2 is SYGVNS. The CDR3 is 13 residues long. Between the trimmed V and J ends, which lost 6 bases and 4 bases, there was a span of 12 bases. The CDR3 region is CASSEHGSTEAFF. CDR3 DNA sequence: TGTGCCAGCAGCGAACACGGGTCCACTGAAGCTTTCTTT.

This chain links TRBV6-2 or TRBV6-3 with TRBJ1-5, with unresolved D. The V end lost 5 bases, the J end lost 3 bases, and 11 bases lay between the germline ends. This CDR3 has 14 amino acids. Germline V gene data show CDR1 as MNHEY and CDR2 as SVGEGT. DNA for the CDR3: TGTGCCAGCAGTAGAGGGTCCATCAATCAGCCCCAGCATTTT. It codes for CASSRGSINQPQHF.

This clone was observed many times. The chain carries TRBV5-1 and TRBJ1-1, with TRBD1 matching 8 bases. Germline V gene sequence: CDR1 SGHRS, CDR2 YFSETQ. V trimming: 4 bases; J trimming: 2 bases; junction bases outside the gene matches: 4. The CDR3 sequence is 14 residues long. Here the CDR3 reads CASSGQGSNTEAFF. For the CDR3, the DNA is TGCGCCAGCAGCGGACAGGGAAGTAACACTGAAGCTTTCTTT.

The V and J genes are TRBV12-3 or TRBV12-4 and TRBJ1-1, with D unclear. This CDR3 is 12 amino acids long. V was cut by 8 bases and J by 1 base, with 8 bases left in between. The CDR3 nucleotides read TGTGCCAGCCGGAGAGGGAACACTGAAGCTTTCTTT. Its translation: CASRRGNTEAFF.

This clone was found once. CDR3 in DNA: TGTGCCACCAGCAGAGCGGGGGAAACCTACAATGAGCAGTTCTTC. Amino acid sequence: CATSRAGETYNEQFF. V gene TRBV15 combines with J gene TRBJ2-1, with a weak D call TRBD2 (6 bases). This CDR3 is built from 15 residues. Per germline, CDR1 LNHNV and CDR2 YYDKDF (reference sequence). V was shortened by 1 base and J by 2 bases, with 9 bases between the two germline ends.

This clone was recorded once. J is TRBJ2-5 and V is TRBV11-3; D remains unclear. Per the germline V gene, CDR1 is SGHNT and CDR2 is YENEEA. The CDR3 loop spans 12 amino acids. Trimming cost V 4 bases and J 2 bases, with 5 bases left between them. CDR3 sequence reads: CASSSFQETQYF. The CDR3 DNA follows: TGTGCCAGCAGCTCCTTTCAAGAGACCCAGTACTTC.

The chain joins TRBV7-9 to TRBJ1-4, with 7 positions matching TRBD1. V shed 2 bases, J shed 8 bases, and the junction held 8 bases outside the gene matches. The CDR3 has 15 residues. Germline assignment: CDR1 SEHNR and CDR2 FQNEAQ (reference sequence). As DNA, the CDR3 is TGTGCCAGCAGCTTAAGCAGGGGGAGAGGAGAAAAACTGTTTTTT. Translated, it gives CASSLSRGRGEKLFF. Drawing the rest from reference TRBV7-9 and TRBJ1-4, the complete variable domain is DTGVSQNPRHKITKRGQNVTFRCDPISEHNRLYWYRQTLGQGPEFLTYFQNEAQLEKSRLLSDRFSAERPKGSFSTLEIQRTEQGDSAMYLCASSLSRGRGEKLFFGSGTQLSVL.

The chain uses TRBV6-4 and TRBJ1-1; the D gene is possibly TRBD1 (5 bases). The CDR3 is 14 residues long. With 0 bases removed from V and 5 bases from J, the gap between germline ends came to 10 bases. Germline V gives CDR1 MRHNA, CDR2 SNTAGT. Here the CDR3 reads CASSDSEGETEAFF. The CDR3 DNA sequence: TGTGCCAGCAGTGACTCAGAAGGGGAAACTGAAGCTTTCTTT.

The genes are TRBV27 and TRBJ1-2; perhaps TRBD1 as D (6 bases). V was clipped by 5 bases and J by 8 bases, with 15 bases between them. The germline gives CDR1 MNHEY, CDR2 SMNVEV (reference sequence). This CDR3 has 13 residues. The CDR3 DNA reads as TGTGCCAGCAGTAGAGGGGGAATTGGAGGCTACACCTTC. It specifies CASSRGGIGGYTF.

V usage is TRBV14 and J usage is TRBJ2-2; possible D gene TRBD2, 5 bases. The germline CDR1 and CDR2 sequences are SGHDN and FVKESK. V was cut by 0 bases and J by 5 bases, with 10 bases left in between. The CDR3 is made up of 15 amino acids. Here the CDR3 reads CASSQDGRRTGELFF. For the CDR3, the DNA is TGTGCCAGCAGCCAAGATGGGAGAAGGACCGGGGAGCTGTTTTTT.